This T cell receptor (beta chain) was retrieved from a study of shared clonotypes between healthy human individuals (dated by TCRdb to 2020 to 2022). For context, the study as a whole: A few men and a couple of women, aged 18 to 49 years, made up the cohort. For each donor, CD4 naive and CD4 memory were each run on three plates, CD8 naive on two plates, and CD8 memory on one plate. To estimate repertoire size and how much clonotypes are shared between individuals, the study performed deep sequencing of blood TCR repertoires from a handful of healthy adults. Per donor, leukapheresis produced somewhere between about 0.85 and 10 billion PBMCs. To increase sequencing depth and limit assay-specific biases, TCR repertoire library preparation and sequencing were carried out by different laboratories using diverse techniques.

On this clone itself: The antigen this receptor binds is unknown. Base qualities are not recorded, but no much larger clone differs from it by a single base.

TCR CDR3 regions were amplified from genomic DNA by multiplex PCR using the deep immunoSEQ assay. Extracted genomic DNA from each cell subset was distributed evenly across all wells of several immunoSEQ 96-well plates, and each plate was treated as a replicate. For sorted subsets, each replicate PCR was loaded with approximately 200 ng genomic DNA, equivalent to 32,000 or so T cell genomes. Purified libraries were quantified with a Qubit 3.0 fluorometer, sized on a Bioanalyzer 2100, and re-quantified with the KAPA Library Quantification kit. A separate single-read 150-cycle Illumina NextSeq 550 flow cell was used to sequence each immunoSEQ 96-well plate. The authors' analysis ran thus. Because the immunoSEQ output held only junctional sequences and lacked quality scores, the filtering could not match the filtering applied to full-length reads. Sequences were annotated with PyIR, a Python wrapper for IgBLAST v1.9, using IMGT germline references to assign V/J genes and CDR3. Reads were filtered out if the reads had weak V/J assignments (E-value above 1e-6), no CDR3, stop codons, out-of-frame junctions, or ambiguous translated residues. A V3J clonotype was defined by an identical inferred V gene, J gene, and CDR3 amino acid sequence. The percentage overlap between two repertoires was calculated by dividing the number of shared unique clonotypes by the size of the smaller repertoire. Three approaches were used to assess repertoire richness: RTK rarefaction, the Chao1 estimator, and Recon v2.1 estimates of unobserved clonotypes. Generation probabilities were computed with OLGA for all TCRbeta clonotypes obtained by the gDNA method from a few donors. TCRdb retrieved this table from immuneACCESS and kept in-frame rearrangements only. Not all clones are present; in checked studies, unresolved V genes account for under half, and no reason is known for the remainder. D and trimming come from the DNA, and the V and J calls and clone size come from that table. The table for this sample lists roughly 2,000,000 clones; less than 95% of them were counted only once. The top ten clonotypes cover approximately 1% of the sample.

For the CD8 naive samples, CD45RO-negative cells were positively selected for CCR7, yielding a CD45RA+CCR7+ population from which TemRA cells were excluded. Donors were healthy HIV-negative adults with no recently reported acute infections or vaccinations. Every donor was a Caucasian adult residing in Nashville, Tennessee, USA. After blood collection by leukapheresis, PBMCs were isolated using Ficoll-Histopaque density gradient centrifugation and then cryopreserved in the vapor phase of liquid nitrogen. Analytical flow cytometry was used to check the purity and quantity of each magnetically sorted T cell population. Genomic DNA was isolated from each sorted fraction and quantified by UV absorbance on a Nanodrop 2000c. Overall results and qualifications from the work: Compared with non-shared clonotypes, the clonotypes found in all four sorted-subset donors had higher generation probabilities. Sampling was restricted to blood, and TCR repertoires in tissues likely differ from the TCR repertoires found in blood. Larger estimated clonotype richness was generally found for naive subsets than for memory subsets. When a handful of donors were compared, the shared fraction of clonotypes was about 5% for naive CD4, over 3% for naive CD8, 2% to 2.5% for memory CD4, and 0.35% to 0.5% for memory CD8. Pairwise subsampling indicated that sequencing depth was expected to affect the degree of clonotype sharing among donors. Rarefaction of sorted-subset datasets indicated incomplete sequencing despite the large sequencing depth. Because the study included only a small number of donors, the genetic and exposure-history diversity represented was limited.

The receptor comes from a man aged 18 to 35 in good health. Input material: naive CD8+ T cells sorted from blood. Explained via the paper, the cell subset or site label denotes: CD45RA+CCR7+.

The sequenced DNA is TGTGCCACCAGCAGTTCCTGGGGGAGAACCTACGAGCAGTACTTC. It codes for CATSSSWGRTYEQYF. The sequence joins TRBV15 to TRBJ2-7; the D gene is perhaps TRBD1 or TRBD2, as each covers 5 bases. The CDR1 and CDR2 encoded by the germline V gene (reference sequence) are LNHNV and YYDKDF. Trimming removed 3 bases from V and 2 bases from J, leaving 14 bases between the germline ends. Including cysteine and phenylalanine, the CDR3 has 15 amino acids. Only the CDR3 region is kept as DNA, spanning 45 bases read in frame from base 1.